The source of this T cell receptor beta chain is a study of T cell changes during pregnancy in multiple sclerosis (dated by TCRdb to the late 2010s). Broadly, across the study: The study examined how the T cell repertoire changed over the course of pregnancy in women with multiple sclerosis.

Library creation used the immunoSEQ multiplex PCR assay. TCRdb stores this immuneACCESS table with in-frame sequences only. Part of the clones is absent; in the studies checked, under half of the shortfall reflects unresolved V genes, and no reason is known for the rest. The table for this sample lists fewer than 55,000 clones; around 90% of them were counted only once. Around 0.48% of the sample is taken by the ten largest. Trimming at the junction amounts to 3 bases on V and 4 bases on J, and the germline ends lie 10 bases apart. Via the germline V gene, CDR1 is SNHLY and CDR2 FYNNEI. There are 14 amino acids in the CDR3, from cysteine to phenylalanine inclusive. Only the CDR3 region is kept as DNA, spanning 42 bases read in frame from base 1. This clone was seen only a few times. Its antigen remains unidentified. No much larger clonotype is one base removed from it; base qualities were not supplied.

This TCR derives from a female donor with multiple sclerosis, enrolled in a pregnancy study. The rearrangement combines TRBV2 with TRBJ1-5, with no D gene named confidently. The input for sequencing was CD4+ T cells from peripheral blood mononuclear cells, taken in the third trimester of pregnancy. Here the CDR3 is given as CASSDGQFNQPQHF. The DNA is TGTGCCAGCAGTGATGGGCAGTTTAATCAGCCCCAGCATTTT.